This TCR beta chain was found in a study of cytomegalovirus exposure and HLA in healthy donors. Study-wide points: Cytomegalovirus-associated status was assigned to approximately 160 TCR beta chains.

About this clone itself: The target antigen is unknown.

The table came from immunoSEQ multiplex PCR; TCRdb's copy has only in-frame clones and leaves some out. Of about 220,000 clones listed, almost 90% are singletons. After removal of 3 bases from V and 4 bases from J, the junction contained 4 bases not matched to a gene. Germline V CDR1 and CDR2: MNHNS, SASEGT. This CDR3 is 16 amino acids long. The chain combines TRBV6-1 with TRBJ2-2; 11 bases line up with TRBD2. The receptor's source is a woman aged 18-29 years in good health and CMV-seronegative. The sequenced sample consisted of PBMCs. CDR3 in DNA: TGTGCCAGCAGTGATATAGCGGGAGGGGGCACCGGGGAGCTGTTTTTT. It yields the protein CASSDIAGGGTGELFF.